The 4 T cell receptor beta chains below were found in one sample sequenced in a study of blood T cell repertoires in COVID-19. Measured with immunoSEQ multiplex PCR; TCRdb has only the in-frame clones, and not every one. The sample records over 200,000 clones, 89% being singletons. The sequencing sample was made of peripheral blood. These receptors came from a middle-aged woman with acute or convalescent COVID-19.

The rearrangement links TRBV19 to TRBJ1-1, with D possibly TRBD1 on 6 matching bases. Germline lookup yields CDR1 LNHDA and CDR2 SQIVND (reference sequence). V gave up 3 bases and J gave up 1 base, with 12 bases separating them. CDR3 length: 15 residues. The CDR3 sequence is CASSIGGASNTEAFF. The CDR3 nucleotides read TGTGCCAGTAGTATTGGGGGGGCCTCGAACACTGAAGCTTTCTTT. Full variable domain (outside the CDR3, taken from reference TRBV19 and TRBJ1-1): DGGITQSPKYLFRKEGQNVTLSCEQNLNHDAMYWYRQDPGQGLRLIYYSQIVNDFQKGDIAEGYSVSREKKESFPLTVTSAQKNPTAFYLCASSIGGASNTEAFFGQGTRLTVV.

The V gene is TRBV9, the J gene TRBJ2-3; D gene ambiguous. Germline CDR1 is SGDLS and CDR2 is YYNGEE. V was pared by 0 bases and J by 0 bases, with 5 bases between. CDR3 length equals 14 residues. The CDR3 nucleotides read TGTGCCAGCAGCGTAGAACAGAGCACAGATACGCAGTATTTT. This translates into CASSVEQSTDTQYF.

The rearrangement joins TRBV6-5 to TRBJ2-7; tentatively, D is TRBD2 (6 bases). Germline lookup yields CDR1 MNHEY and CDR2 SVGAGI. V lost 5 bases, J lost 4 bases, and 18 bases lay in between. The CDR3 has 15 residues. CDR3 nucleotides: TGTGCCAGCAGTCCACTGGAGGGTGGATGGTACGAGCAGTACGTC. This translates into CASSPLEGGWYEQYV.

The chain links TRBV6-5 to TRBJ2-7; TRBD2 might be the D (5 bases). Trimming took 7 bases from V and 0 from J, leaving 10 bases between them. CDR3 length: 13 amino acids. Germline V lookup: CDR1 MNHEY, CDR2 SVGAGI. The CDR3 is CASTDYLSYEQYV. DNA for the CDR3: TGTGCCAGCACCGACTACCTCTCCTACGAGCAGTACGTC.